This T cell receptor beta chain appears in the sequencing data of a study of CD8+ T cells in alopecia areata. The germline CDR1 and CDR2 sequences are SQVTM and ANQGSEA. Trimming left V 8 bases short and J 6 bases short, with 11 bases between. This CDR3 comprises 11 residues. Noted treatment: oral pan-JAK inhibitor, 5-10 mg twice daily. Study observations and caveats: Normal skin's resident alphabeta T cells are also sequenced in scalp samples.

cDNA serving as the sequencing template came from extracted, reverse transcribed RNA. TCRdb's table, derived via immunoSEQ multiplex PCR, lists solely in-frame clones and lacks some. The data show about 220,000 clones, under 75% seen once. In its sample, this clone was seen a few times. Its antigen is not identified. The receptor was derived from a human donor with alopecia areata. The chain joins TRBV29-1 to TRBJ2-1; perhaps D is TRBD1 or TRBD2 (6 bases each). The sample consisted of CD4+ T cells sorted from blood, taken at week 4, from a patient treated with tofacitinib. CDR3 bases: TGCAGCATTAGGGGGGTCAATGAGCAGTTCTTC. Its protein is CSIRGVNEQFF.